The sequence of this T cell receptor beta chain was determined in a study of response to subunit inactivated influenza vaccine. This clonotype was observed a few times. TCRdb re-analysed the RT-PCR reads in MiXCR, keeping a single row per CDR3 protein. In the table there are roughly 550,000 distinct CDR3 sequences, around 25% of which are singletons. J was trimmed by 6 bases and V by 6 bases; bases with no gene match: 10. Germline CDR1 reads MDHEN; CDR2 reads SYDVKM. The CDR3 sequence is 15 residues long. These sequences were also reported in another study, on T cells expressing NK-cell markers. That study adds: The authors generated TCR beta cDNA through 5'RACE template switching with UMIs. Sorted CD3+CD56+NKG2C+, CD3+CD56+NKG2C- and CD3+CD56-NKG2C+ T-cell subsets were beta-chain profiled. Seven sequenced donors out of eight were HCMV-seropositive, one seronegative.

The gene calls are TRBV28 and TRBJ2-7; 11 bases fit TRBD2. This TCR was recovered from a man aged 50 to 59 who received an inactivated influenza vaccine. Specimen: CD4+ T cells sorted from PBMCs, collected approximately 12 days after vaccination. The CDR3 loop reads CASRPTSGRGFEQYF. In DNA form, the CDR3 reads TGTGCCAGCAGACCAACTAGCGGGAGAGGTTTCGAGCAGTACTTC.